This T cell receptor (beta chain) was documented in a study of shared clonotypes between healthy human individuals. Study-wide results and limits: Depth of sequencing was expected to influence donor clonotype sharing.

Germline loops: CDR1 MGHRA, CDR2 YSYEKL. The CDR3 extends over 15 amino acids. V lost 1 base and J lost 3; bases outside the gene matches: 4. Worth noting for this clone: The antigen remains unidentified. Additional DNA sequences in this sample encode the identical CDR3.

PCR replicates performed on unsorted PBMC used around 0.3 ug DNA, 25,000 to 35,000 T cell genomes. Produced via immunoSEQ multiplex PCR; TCRdb's table is partial and in-frame only. The sample lists about 500,000 clones, more than 70% seen once, with approximately 12% in the top ten. The donor population consisted of healthy HIV-negative adults with no recent acute infections or vaccinations. The TCR sequence derives from a middle-aged woman in good health. Some clones in this sample may be carry-over from other donors' samples. Material for sequencing was PBMCs. The gene calls are TRBV4-1 and TRBJ1-1; 8 nucleotides align to TRBD1. In nucleotides, the CDR3 is TGCGCCAGCAGCCAAGCCCCGGACAGGGACACTGAAGCTTTCTTT. Its protein product is CASSQAPDRDTEAFF.